One T cell receptor beta chain is described in this entry. The antigen is not known. Between the trimmed V and J ends, which lost 5 bases and 1 base, there was a span of 16 bases. This CDR3 spans 16 amino acids. CDR1 SEHNR and CDR2 FQNEAQ come from the germline V gene (reference sequence). This sample is drawn from a study of T cell repertoires in cytomegalovirus infection. Background on the study: CMV infection together with matching HLA type was indicated by public TCR beta signatures. Points from the study as a whole: HLA-C-restricted CMV-specific TCR beta clonotypes prevailed in the ex vivo response. Cumulative frequency of public TCR beta families picked out carriers of CMV plus the relevant HLA.

TCRdb reprocessed the reads via MiXCR and lists one record per CDR3 protein. The table has hundreds of thousands of distinct CDR3 sequences, approximately 33% seen once. Source: cultured PBMCs, taken from culture after CMV antigen stimulation. The chain has TRBV7-9 and TRBJ2-3; a possible D gene is TRBD1 (6 bases). This clonotype originated in a human donor in good health (CMV status not recorded). Some clones in this sample may be carry-over from other donors' samples. CDR3 in DNA: TGTGCCAGCAGCCCCGAGCCGCCAGGGGGCACAGATACGCAGTATTTT. It specifies CASSPEPPGGTDTQYF.